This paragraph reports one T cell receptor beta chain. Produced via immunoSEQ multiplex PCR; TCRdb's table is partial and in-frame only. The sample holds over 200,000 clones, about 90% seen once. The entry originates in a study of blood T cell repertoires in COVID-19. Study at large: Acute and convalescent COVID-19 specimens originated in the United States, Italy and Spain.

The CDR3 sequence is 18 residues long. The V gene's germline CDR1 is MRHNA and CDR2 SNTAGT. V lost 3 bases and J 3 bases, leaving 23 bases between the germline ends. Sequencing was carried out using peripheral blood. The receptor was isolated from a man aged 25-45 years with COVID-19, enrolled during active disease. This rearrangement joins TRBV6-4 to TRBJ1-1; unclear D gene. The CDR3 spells CASSEAAPRGSLDTEAFF. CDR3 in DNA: TGTGCCAGCAGTGAAGCAGCTCCAAGAGGGTCCCTAGACACTGAAGCTTTCTTT.